A selection of T cell receptor beta chains follows, all from one sample in a study of T cells in Graves' hyperthyroidism and ophthalmopathy. MiXCR was run by TCRdb on the multiplex PCR reads, yielding one entry per CDR3 protein. The table has around 690,000 distinct CDR3 sequences, around a sixth seen once. The sample was blood. These receptors came from a man aged 45-60 years with Graves' hyperthyroidism. Each CDR3 is given with its conserved first and last residue. Fields, in order: D gene, V gene, J gene, clone size, CDR3 DNA, CDR3 protein. D genes are given only for firm matches. Size tells how often a clone was seen (once, few, many) or the class of an expanded clone, and some rows leave it out.

>TRBD1|TRBV20-1|TRBJ1-1|.
TGCAGTGCTAGAGTTTATGACAGGGCGAACACTGAAGCTTTCTTT
CSARVYDRANTEAFF
>.|TRBV15|TRBJ2-2|few
TGTGCCACCAGCAGAGATCGGATAATAGCGGACATAGCCGGGGAGCTGTTTTTT
CATSRDRIIADIAGELFF
>.|TRBV27|TRBJ2-3|many
TGTGCCAGCAGTACTACCCGGGGGGCGTATACGCAGTATTTT
CASSTTRGAYTQYF
>.|TRBV19|TRBJ2-7|many
TGTGCCAGTAGTATGATGGGTCCGGGCGACCCCTACGAGCAGTACTTC
CASSMMGPGDPYEQYF
>TRBD2|TRBV20-1|TRBJ2-3|few
TGCAGTGCTTCTAGCGGGGGCACAGATACGCAGTATTTT
CSASSGGTDTQYF
>.|TRBV27|TRBJ2-5|many
TGTGCCAGCTCCTCCCAGGCTACAGGGCGACAGACCCAGTACTTC
CASSSQATGRQTQYF
>.|TRBV2|TRBJ2-2|many
TGTGCCAGCAGTGAGTCCCACGGGGAGCTGTTTTTT
CASSESHGELFF
>.|TRBV2|TRBJ1-1|many
TGTGCCAGCAGCCCAAGTCAGGGTACAGACACTGAAGCTTTCTTT
CASSPSQGTDTEAFF
>.|TRBV2|TRBJ2-1|many
TGTGCCACCTGTGAGGAGTTCTCCTACAATGAGCAGTTCTTC
CATCEEFSYNEQFF
>TRBD2|TRBV28|TRBJ2-7|many
TGTGCCAGCAGTTTCCAGATAGCGGGAGCTCCCGAGCAGTACTTC
CASSFQIAGAPEQYF
>TRBD2|TRBV20-1|TRBJ2-5|many
TGCAGTGCTAGAGCTGTTAGCGGGGAAGAGACCCAGTACTTC
CSARAVSGEETQYF
>TRBD2|TRBV13|TRBJ2-2|few
TGTGCCAGCAGCGCTCGGACTAGCGGGATGGCCGGGGAGCTGTTTTTT
CASSARTSGMAGELFF
>TRBD1|TRBV28|TRBJ1-2|.
TGTGCCAGCAGTTTTCAGGGGGCCGGCTATGGCTACACCTTC
CASSFQGAGYGYTF
>.|TRBV28|TRBJ1-5|.
TGTGCCAGCAGTTCCTACAGTCTCCTTAGCAATCAGCCCCAGCATTTT
CASSSYSLLSNQPQHF
>.|TRBV7-2|TRBJ1-1|.
TGTGCCAGCAGCTTAGCCACCATAGCCCCTGAAGCTTTCTTT
CASSLATIAPEAFF
>.|TRBV10-2|TRBJ2-1|few
TGCGCCAGCAGACACCCCTCTCGAGGGATGAGCTCCTACAATGAGCAGTTCTTC
CASRHPSRGMSSYNEQFF
>TRBD2|TRBV18|TRBJ2-7|many
TGTGCCAGCTCACCGGTGGCGGGAGTAACCCAGGACGAGCAGTACTTC
CASSPVAGVTQDEQYF
>.|TRBV3-1|TRBJ1-5|many
TGTGCCAGCAGCCAAGGGACAGTTAGCAATCAGCCCCAGCATTTT
CASSQGTVSNQPQHF
>.|TRBV2|TRBJ2-7|.
TGTGCCAGCAGGCAGGAGGCAGTAGCCTACGAGCAGTACTTC
CASRQEAVAYEQYF
>TRBD1|TRBV12-3/TRBV12-4|TRBJ1-2|many
TGTGCCGTTATAGTGGGACAGGGGGTTCGTGGCTACACCTTC
CAVIVGQGVRGYTF
>TRBD1|TRBV20-1|TRBJ2-7|.
TGCAGTGCGGGACCGGGACAGGGGTTCTCCTACGAGCAGTACTTC
CSAGPGQGFSYEQYF
>TRBD1|TRBV19|TRBJ1-6|.
TGTGCCAGTAGTACCACGACAGGGGGAAAACCCCTCCACTTT
CASSTTTGGKPLHF
>TRBD1|TRBV28|TRBJ2-3|many
TGTGCCAGCAGACCGCAGGGGGCAGGCACAGATACGCAGTATTTT
CASRPQGAGTDTQYF
>TRBD1|TRBV5-1|TRBJ2-4|.
TGCGCCAGCAGCTTAGAGGGGGCGAGTCAAAACATTCAGTACTTC
CASSLEGASQNIQYF
>.|TRBV27|TRBJ2-3|many
TGTGCCAGCAGCCGCGGGTTCGGCACAGATACGCAGTATTTT
CASSRGFGTDTQYF
>.|TRBV7-9|TRBJ2-6|few
TGTGCCAGCAGAGGGTCGCAGAGCTCTGGGGCCAACGTCCTGACTTTC
CASRGSQSSGANVLTF
>.|TRBV5-1|TRBJ1-1|many
TGCGCCAGCCTAAAGAGTCCGGGACAAAAGAACACTGAAGCTTTCTTT
CASLKSPGQKNTEAFF
>.|TRBV9|TRBJ1-4|few
TGTGCCAGCAGCCGACGGGGGGATAATGAAAAACTGTTTTTT
CASSRRGDNEKLFF
>.|TRBV18|TRBJ2-3|many
TGTGCCAGCTCACCTACGGCAGGGAGCACAGATACGCAGTATTTT
CASSPTAGSTDTQYF
>TRBD1|TRBV4-1|TRBJ1-1|many
TGCGCCAGCAGCCAGACAGGGATCGCTGAAGCTTTCTTT
CASSQTGIAEAFF
>.|TRBV27|TRBJ2-7|few
TGTGCCAGCAGTACGGGGAACGAGCAGTACTTC
CASSTGNEQYF
>TRBD1|TRBV27|TRBJ1-2|.
TGTGCCAGCAGTTTTACTGGACAGGGCCATGGCTACACCTTC
CASSFTGQGHGYTF
>.|TRBV2|TRBJ2-1|many
TGTGCCAGCGGGGTTCTTGGGAGGGAGCAGTTCTTC
CASGVLGREQFF